The rows below give T cell receptor beta chains drawn from one sample of a study of shared clonotypes between healthy human individuals. Sequencing was performed with immunoSEQ multiplex PCR; in TCRdb, only in-frame clones are kept and a portion is missing. The repertoire holds about 2.3 million clones, with about nine tenths as singletons. Sequencing was carried out using naive CD4+ T cells from PBMCs. These receptors were taken from a man between 18 and 35 years old in good health. Some clones in this sample may be carry-over from other donors' samples. Each CDR3 is given with its conserved first and last residue. A D gene is named only where the DNA matches it firmly. Clone size is given for some rows only: seen once, a few or many times, or a class if the clone is expanded.

TRBJ1-4,few,TRBV5-1,-,CASSQMFAGSNEKLFF,TGCGCCAGCAGCCAGATGTTTGCTGGCTCTAATGAAAAACTGTTTTTT
TRBJ2-3,-,TRBV9,TRBD1,CASSLRGDTGADTQYF,TGTGCCAGCAGCTTAAGAGGTGATACAGGGGCAGATACGCAGTATTTT
TRBJ2-3,-,TRBV7-2,-,CASRAGHTYSTDTQYF,TGTGCCAGCAGAGCCGGCCATACATACTCTACAGATACGCAGTATTTT
TRBJ2-5,once,TRBV5-1,TRBD2,CASSRGAGASGYQETQYF,TGCGCCAGCAGCCGGGGGGCTGGGGCTAGCGGGTACCAAGAGACCCAGTACTTC
TRBJ1-5,-,TRBV6-4,-,CASSEQHSNQPQHF,TGTGCCAGCAGTGAGCAGCATAGCAATCAGCCCCAGCATTTT
TRBJ2-1,-,TRBV6-1,TRBD2,CASTSGTSREWEQFF,TGTGCCAGCACCTCCGGGACTAGCAGGGAGTGGGAGCAGTTCTTC
TRBJ1-4,-,TRBV9,TRBD1,CASSAGQGGEKLFF,TGTGCCAGCAGCGCTGGACAGGGGGGCGAAAAACTGTTTTTT
TRBJ2-5,once,TRBV5-1,TRBD2,CASSVGGVTQYF,TGCGCCAGCAGCGTGGGAGGGGTGACCCAGTACTTC
TRBJ2-1,-,TRBV7-2,TRBD1,CASSAKTGGDEQFF,TGTGCCAGCAGCGCGAAGACAGGGGGCGATGAGCAGTTCTTC
TRBJ2-2,once,TRBV9,TRBD2,CASSVETSGQNTGELFF,TGTGCCAGCAGCGTAGAGACTAGCGGACAGAACACCGGGGAGCTGTTTTTT
TRBJ2-1,-,TRBV7-9,TRBD2,CASSLIRTSGYNEQFF,TGTGCCAGCAGCTTGATTAGGACTAGCGGATACAATGAGCAGTTCTTC
TRBJ2-5,-,TRBV27,TRBD2,CASSLRLAGGQEYF,TGTGCCAGCAGTTTAAGGCTAGCGGGAGGGCAGGAGTACTTC
TRBJ2-7,-,TRBV19,-,CASSLDSGRLYEQYF,TGTGCCAGTAGCTTGGACAGTGGGAGACTCTACGAGCAGTACTTC
TRBJ2-1,-,TRBV5-1,TRBD2,CASSTGGTSGSRFNEQFF,TGCGCCAGCAGCACGGGAGGGACTAGCGGGAGTAGGTTCAATGAGCAGTTCTTC
TRBJ1-1,-,TRBV7-3,TRBD1,CASSSTGGNTEAFF,TGTGCCAGCAGCTCGACAGGGGGAAACACTGAAGCTTTCTTT
TRBJ2-1,-,TRBV6-6,TRBD2,CASADGTTYNEQFF,TGTGCCAGCGCGGACGGGACTACTTACAATGAGCAGTTCTTC
TRBJ1-2,-,TRBV15,-,CATSRGKLTGGYNYGYTF,TGTGCCACCAGCAGAGGAAAGCTAACGGGGGGATATAACTATGGCTACACCTTC
TRBJ2-1,-,TRBV4-1,TRBD2,CASSLTGLAPSQSSYNEQFF,TGCGCCAGCAGCCTGACCGGACTAGCGCCAAGTCAAAGCTCCTACAATGAGCAGTTCTTC
TRBJ1-2,-,TRBV5-1,-,CASSSLAYGVANYGYTF,TGCGCCAGCAGCTCCCTTGCGTACGGAGTAGCTAACTATGGCTACACCTTC
TRBJ2-2,-,TRBV27,-,CASSLGTGELFF,TGTGCCAGCAGTTTGGGTACCGGGGAGCTGTTTTTT
TRBJ2-7,-,TRBV28,-,CASSLFRTRKFYEQYF,TGTGCCAGCAGTTTATTCCGGACCCGGAAATTCTACGAGCAGTACTTC
TRBJ1-4,-,TRBV2,-,CASSPRGARNEKLFF,TGTGCCAGCAGTCCGAGGGGGGCAAGGAATGAAAAACTGTTTTTT
TRBJ1-6,-,TRBV6-5,-,CASSRPSSPLHF,TGTGCCAGCAGTCGTCCCTCTTCACCCCTCCACTTT